This is a list of T cell receptor beta chains from one sample in a study of T cells in Graves' hyperthyroidism and ophthalmopathy. MiXCR was run by TCRdb on the multiplex PCR reads, yielding one entry per CDR3 protein. The repertoire has about 290,000 distinct CDR3 sequences, about 17% of them found once; the top ten carry about 51%. Sequenced: blood. These receptor sequences come from a woman aged 55-70 years with Graves' ophthalmopathy. Each CDR3 is given with its conserved first and last residue. A D gene is named only where the DNA matches it firmly. Size is omitted from some rows. Given values are once, few, many or a class for expanded clones.

TRBV11-2	TRBJ2-4	many	NA	TGTGCCAGCAGCTTAGTGCGGGGCCCCAAAAACATTCAGTACTTC	CASSLVRGPKNIQYF
TRBV11-2	TRBJ1-1	many	TRBD1	TGTGCCAGCAGCCTACATGGAGGACAGGGAACTGAAGCTTTCTTT	CASSLHGGQGTEAFF
TRBV24-1	TRBJ2-3	many	NA	TGTGCCACAGCTAGCATTGAGGAGGATACGCAGTATTTT	CATASIEEDTQYF
TRBV5-6	TRBJ1-2	many	NA	TGTGCCAGCAGCCCACGCTCCCCCTATGGCTACACCTTC	CASSPRSPYGYTF
TRBV10-2	TRBJ2-7	NA	NA	TGCGCCAGCAGTGATAACAGGGAGTCCTACGAGCAGTACTTC	CASSDNRESYEQYF
TRBV6-5	TRBJ1-6	NA	NA	TGTGCCAGCATTAGGGCAGGGAGAGGTAAATTTTCACCCCTCCACTTT	CASIRAGRGKFSPLHF
TRBV6-2/TRBV6-3	TRBJ2-3	many	NA	TGTGCCAGCAGAGATCGGACTGTTACAGATACGCAGTATTTT	CASRDRTVTDTQYF
TRBV12-3/TRBV12-4	TRBJ2-1	NA	TRBD2	TGTGCCAGCAGTTTAGGGGTTCTAGCGGGAGCAGAATACAATGAGCAGTTCTTC	CASSLGVLAGAEYNEQFF
TRBV20-1	TRBJ1-2	NA	TRBD1	TGCAGTGCCAGCAAAGCCGGGACAGGGCACTACACCTTC	CSASKAGTGHYTF
TRBV3-1	TRBJ1-4	many	TRBD1	TGTGCCAGCAGCCAAGGAAACAGGGGGAAACTGTTTTTT	CASSQGNRGKLFF
TRBV27	TRBJ2-7	many	TRBD1	TGTGCCAGCAGTCCGGGACAGGGGTTCTACGAGCAGTACTTC	CASSPGQGFYEQYF
TRBV27	TRBJ2-7	few	NA	TGTGCCAGCAGTGATTCAGGCCGGTACTACGAGCAGTACTTC	CASSDSGRYYEQYF
TRBV5-4	TRBJ1-1	few	NA	TGTGCCAGCAGCCAGCGGCGGACAGTTAACACTGAAGCTTTCTTT	CASSQRRTVNTEAFF
TRBV6-4	TRBJ1-1	many	NA	TGTGCCAGCAGTGACTCACTGGGCACTGAAGCTTTCTTT	CASSDSLGTEAFF
TRBV10-3	TRBJ2-3	many	NA	TGTGCCATCAGTGACCGACAGATTAGCACAGATACGCAGTATTTT	CAISDRQISTDTQYF
TRBV3-1	TRBJ2-1	many	NA	TGTGCCAGCAGCCAAGGTACCGCCCGTTACAATGAGCAGTTCTTC	CASSQGTARYNEQFF
TRBV28	TRBJ2-7	many	NA	TGTGCCAGCAGTTTAGTCGGGAGTTTTTACGAGCAGTACTTC	CASSLVGSFYEQYF
TRBV6-2/TRBV6-3	TRBJ1-1	many	TRBD1	TGTGCCAGCCACCTGGCGACAGGGACACTGAACACTGAAGCTTTCTTT	CASHLATGTLNTEAFF
TRBV11-2	TRBJ2-1	many	TRBD1	TGTGCCAGCAGACTCAGGGCAGGGGGCTACAATGAGCAGTTCTTC	CASRLRAGGYNEQFF
TRBV9	TRBJ2-3	few	TRBD1	TGTGCCAGCAGCGCAGGACAGGGAATCTCTAGCACAGATACGCAGTATTTT	CASSAGQGISSTDTQYF
TRBV20-1	TRBJ1-4	few	TRBD1	TGCAGTGCCCGAAACCCGGGACAGGGTGGTGAAAAACTGTTTTTT	CSARNPGQGGEKLFF
TRBV2	TRBJ2-7	NA	TRBD1	TGTGCCAGCAGTGATTCCGGGACAGGGAACGAGCAGTACTTC	CASSDSGTGNEQYF
TRBV7-6	TRBJ1-1	NA	NA	TGTGCCAGCAGCTTAAATATCTTAGGCTCTCGGAACACTGAAGCTTTCTTT	CASSLNILGSRNTEAFF
TRBV6-1	TRBJ1-5	many	NA	TGTGCCAGCAGTGAAAGGGTGCAGGGGAATTATGGCAATCAGCCCCAGCATTTT	CASSERVQGNYGNQPQHF
TRBV15	TRBJ1-5	many	TRBD1	TGTGCCACCAGCGGAGGAGGGACAGGGAAAAGGGCCCAGCATTTT	CATSGGGTGKRAQHF
TRBV19	TRBJ1-3	NA	TRBD1	TGTGCCAGTAGCAGGACAGGAGGAAACACCATATATTTT	CASSRTGGNTIYF
TRBV6-2/TRBV6-3	TRBJ1-1	many	NA	TGTGCCAGCAGTACGTGGGACACTGAAGCTTTCTTT	CASSTWDTEAFF
TRBV4-3	TRBJ2-7	many	TRBD2	TGCGCCAGCAGTCCGGGGGGGACACAGCAGTACTTC	CASSPGGTQQYF
TRBV18	TRBJ2-7	NA	TRBD2	TGTGCCAGCTCACCACCGGGAGGGGAGGGCTACGAGCAGTACTTC	CASSPPGGEGYEQYF
TRBV3-1	TRBJ1-5	few	TRBD1	TGTGCCAGCAGCGAAGATCCGTCCCGGGACAGGGACAATCAGCCCCAGCATTTT	CASSEDPSRDRDNQPQHF
TRBV12-3/TRBV12-4	TRBJ1-1	many	NA	TGTGCCAGCAGTTTAGAGGCAGGGAACACTGAAGCTTTCTTT	CASSLEAGNTEAFF
TRBV20-1	TRBJ1-1	many	NA	TGCAGTGCTAGAGCAGGACCGGGAGCTTTCTTT	CSARAGPGAFF
TRBV15	TRBJ2-2	few	NA	TGTGCCACCAGCAGGGTTTCGGTAGGGCTGGGCGGGGAGCTGTTTTTT	CATSRVSVGLGGELFF
TRBV9	TRBJ2-3	few	TRBD2	TGTGCCAGCAGCGTTGTAGCGGGAGGGCCCACAGATACGCAGTATTTT	CASSVVAGGPTDTQYF
TRBV11-3	TRBJ2-7	few	TRBD1	TGTGCCAGCAGCTCTCCGGGACAGGGAGAGCACGAGCAGTACTTC	CASSSPGQGEHEQYF
TRBV20-1	TRBJ2-2	few	TRBD2	TGCAGTGCTAGGGGTAGCGGGGGGACGATACGCACCGGGGAGCTGTTTTTT	CSARGSGGTIRTGELFF
TRBV6-2/TRBV6-3	TRBJ1-1	NA	NA	TGTGCCAGCATAAGTCTATTGAACACTGAAGCTTTCTTT	CASISLLNTEAFF
TRBV10-3	TRBJ2-4	many	TRBD1	TGTGCCATCAGTCAACAGGGGGAGGCGACCAAAAACATTCAGTACTTC	CAISQQGEATKNIQYF
TRBV6-1	TRBJ1-6	many	TRBD1	TGTGCCAGCAAACCGGGACAGGGAGTTGGTAATTCACCCCTCCACTTT	CASKPGQGVGNSPLHF
TRBV2	TRBJ1-2	few	NA	TGTGCCAGCAGTGAAGGGTTGGCGGGGATTGGCTACACCTTC	CASSEGLAGIGYTF
TRBV7-2	TRBJ1-2	many	NA	TGTGCCAGCAGCTTATCCGGGACAAGCTATGGCTACACCTTC	CASSLSGTSYGYTF
TRBV11-3	TRBJ2-7	many	NA	TGTGCCAGCAGCCCAGACAGTTTCAACGAGCAGTACTTC	CASSPDSFNEQYF
TRBV18	TRBJ1-2	few	NA	TGTGCCAGCTCACCGGGACTCGAGGTTAGCTATGGCTACACCTTC	CASSPGLEVSYGYTF
TRBV6-1	TRBJ1-3	many	NA	TGTGCCAGCAGTGAATACTCAACTGGAAACACCATATATTTT	CASSEYSTGNTIYF